This T cell receptor (beta chain) was observed in a study of blood T cell repertoires in COVID-19. Study background: The origin of the acute and convalescent COVID-19 samples was the United States, Italy and Spain. The cDNA or gDNA used as material had been derived from T cells, B-cell-depleted T cells, or PBMCs.

Looked up from germline, CDR1 is MNHEY and CDR2 is SMNVEV (reference sequence). This CDR3 has 16 amino acids. The V gene end was trimmed by 5 bases and the J gene end by 2 bases; junction bases not matched to a gene: 8. Per the original data handling: Nucleated cell number was recorded as an estimate derived from reference gene primer amplification. TCRdb keeps only in-frame clones here, not all; method: immunoSEQ multiplex PCR. V and J calls and clone size are copied from that table; D and trimming were computed from the DNA. The table shows 90,000 or so clones, with about nine tenths occurring only once.

The specimen was peripheral blood. The chain carries TRBV27 and TRBJ2-7, with 11 bases fitting TRBD2. The clonotype comes from a woman aged 70-85 years with acute or convalescent COVID-19. The CDR3 region has the DNA TGTGCCAGCAGTCTTCTACCGGGACTAGCGGCCTACGAGCAGTACTTC. Translating it yields CASSLLPGLAAYEQYF.